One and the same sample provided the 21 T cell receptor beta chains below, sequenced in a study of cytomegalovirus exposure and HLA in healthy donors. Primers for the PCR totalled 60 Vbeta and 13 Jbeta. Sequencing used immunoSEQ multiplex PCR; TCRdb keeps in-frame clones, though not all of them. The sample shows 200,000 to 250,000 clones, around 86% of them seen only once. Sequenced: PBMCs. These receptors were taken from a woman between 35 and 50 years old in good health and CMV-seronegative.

The CDR3 DNA is TGTGCCAGCAGCTTTTTCCCGCCAGCGAGCACCGGGGAGCTGTTTTTT. It yields the protein CASSFFPPASTGELFF. The J gene is TRBJ2-2, the V gene TRBV7-2; D gene unclear. The germline gives CDR1 SGHTA, CDR2 FQGNSA. The V gene lost 3 bases and the J gene lost 4 bases, with 15 bases spanning the gap. The CDR3 sequence is 16 residues long.

Here the CDR3 reads CASSLVGRGAYYGYTF. CDR3 in DNA: TGTGCCAGCAGCTTGGTGGGGCGGGGGGCCTACTATGGCTACACCTTC. The V gene is TRBV5-4, the J gene TRBJ1-2; D may be TRBD1 (6 bases). Germline CDR1 SGHNT, CDR2 YYREEE (reference sequence). This CDR3 has 16 residues. Trimming left V 0 bases short and J 3 bases short, with 15 bases between.

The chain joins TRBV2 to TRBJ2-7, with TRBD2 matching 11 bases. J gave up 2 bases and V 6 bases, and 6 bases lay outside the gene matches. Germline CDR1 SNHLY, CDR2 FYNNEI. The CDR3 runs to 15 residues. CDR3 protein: CASRSLGLAAYEQYF. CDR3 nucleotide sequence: TGTGCCAGCAGGTCCCTGGGACTAGCGGCCTACGAGCAGTACTTC.

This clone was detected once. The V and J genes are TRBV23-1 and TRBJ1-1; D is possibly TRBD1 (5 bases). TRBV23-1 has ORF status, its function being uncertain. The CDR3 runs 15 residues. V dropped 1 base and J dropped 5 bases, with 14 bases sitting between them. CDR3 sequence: CASSQWRQGGTEAFF. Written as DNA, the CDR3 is TGCGCCAGCAGTCAATGGAGGCAGGGAGGAACTGAAGCTTTCTTT.

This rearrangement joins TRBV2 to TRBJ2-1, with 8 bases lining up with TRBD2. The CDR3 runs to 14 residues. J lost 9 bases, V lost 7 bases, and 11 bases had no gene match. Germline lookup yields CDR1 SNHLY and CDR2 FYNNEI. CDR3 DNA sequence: TGTGCCAGCAACCGGGAGGGGCCCCGGTCTGAGCAGTTCTTC. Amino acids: CASNREGPRSEQFF.

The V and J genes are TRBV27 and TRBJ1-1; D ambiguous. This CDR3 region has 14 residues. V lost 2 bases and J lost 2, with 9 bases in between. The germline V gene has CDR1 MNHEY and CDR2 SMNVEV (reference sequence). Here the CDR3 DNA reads TGTGCCAGCAGTTTACGAGGCACCAACACTGAAGCTTTCTTT. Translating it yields CASSLRGTNTEAFF.

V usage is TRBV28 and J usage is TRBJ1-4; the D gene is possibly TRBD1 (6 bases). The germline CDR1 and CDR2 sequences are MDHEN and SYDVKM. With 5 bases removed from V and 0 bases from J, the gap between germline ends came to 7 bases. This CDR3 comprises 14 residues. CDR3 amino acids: CASSGGATNEKLFF. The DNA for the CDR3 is TGTGCCAGCAGTGGGGGCGCAACTAATGAAAAACTGTTTTTT. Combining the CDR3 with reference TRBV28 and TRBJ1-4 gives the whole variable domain DVKVTQSSRYLVKRTGEKVFLECVQDMDHENMFWYRQDPGLGLRLIYFSYDVKMKEKGDIPEGYSVSREKKERFSLILESASTNQTSMYLCASSGGATNEKLFFGSGTQLSVL.

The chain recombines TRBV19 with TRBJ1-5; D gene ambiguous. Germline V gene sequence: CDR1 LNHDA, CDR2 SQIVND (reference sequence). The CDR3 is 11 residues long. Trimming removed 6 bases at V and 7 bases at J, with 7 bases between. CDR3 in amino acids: CASRFEQPQHF. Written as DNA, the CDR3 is TGTGCCAGTAGATTCGAGCAGCCCCAGCATTTT.

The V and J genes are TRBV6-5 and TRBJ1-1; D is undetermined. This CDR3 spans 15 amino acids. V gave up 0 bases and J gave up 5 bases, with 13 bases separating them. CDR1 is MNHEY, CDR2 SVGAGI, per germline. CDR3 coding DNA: TGTGCCAGCAGTTACTCGATGACCGCGGAAACTGAAGCTTTCTTT. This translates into CASSYSMTAETEAFF.

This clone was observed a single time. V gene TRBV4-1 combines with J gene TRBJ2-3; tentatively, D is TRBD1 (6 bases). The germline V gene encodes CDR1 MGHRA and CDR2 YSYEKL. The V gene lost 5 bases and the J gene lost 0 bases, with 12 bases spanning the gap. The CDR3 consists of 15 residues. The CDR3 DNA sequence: TGCGCCAGCAGCTCCTTGACAGGCAGCACAGATACGCAGTATTTT. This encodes CASSSLTGSTDTQYF.

In DNA form, the CDR3 reads TGCGCCAGCAGCTTGGGGGGGACACCAGAGACCCAGTACTTC. Its protein product is CASSLGGTPETQYF. The chain carries TRBV5-1 and TRBJ2-5; a possible D gene is TRBD1 (6 bases). Trimming shortened V by 0 bases and J by 4 bases, and 10 bases separated the two germline ends. Per the germline V gene, CDR1 is SGHRS and CDR2 is YFSETQ. The CDR3 is made up of 14 amino acids. Full variable domain (remainder filled in from reference TRBV5-1 and TRBJ2-5): KAGVTQTPRYLIKTRGQQVTLSCSPISGHRSVSWYQQTPGQGLQFLFEYFSETQRNKGNFPGRFSGRQFSNSRSEMNVSTLELGDSALYLCASSLGGTPETQYFGPGTRLLVL.

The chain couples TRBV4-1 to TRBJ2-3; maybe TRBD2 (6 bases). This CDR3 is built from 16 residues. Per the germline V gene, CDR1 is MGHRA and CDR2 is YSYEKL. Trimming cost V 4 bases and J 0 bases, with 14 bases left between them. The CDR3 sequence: CASSPVPGSSTDTQYF. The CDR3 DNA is TGCGCCAGCAGCCCGGTACCCGGGAGTAGCACAGATACGCAGTATTTT.

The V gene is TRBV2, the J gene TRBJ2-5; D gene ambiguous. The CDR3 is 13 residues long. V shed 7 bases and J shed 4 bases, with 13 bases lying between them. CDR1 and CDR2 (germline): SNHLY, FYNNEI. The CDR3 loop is CASMVEHGETQYF. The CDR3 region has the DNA TGTGCCAGCATGGTGGAGCACGGAGAGACCCAGTACTTC.

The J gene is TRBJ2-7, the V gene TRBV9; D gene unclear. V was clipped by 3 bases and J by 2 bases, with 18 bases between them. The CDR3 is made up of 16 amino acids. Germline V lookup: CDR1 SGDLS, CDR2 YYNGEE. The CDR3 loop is CASSAGLGIETYEQYF. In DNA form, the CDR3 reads TGTGCCAGCAGCGCGGGTCTAGGCATAGAAACCTACGAGCAGTACTTC.

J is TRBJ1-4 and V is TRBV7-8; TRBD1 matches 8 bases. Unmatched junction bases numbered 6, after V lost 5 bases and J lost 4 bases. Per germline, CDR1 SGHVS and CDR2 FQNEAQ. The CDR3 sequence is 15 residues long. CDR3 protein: CASSPGTGFNEKLFF. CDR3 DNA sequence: TGTGCCAGCAGCCCAGGGACAGGCTTTAATGAAAAACTGTTTTTT.

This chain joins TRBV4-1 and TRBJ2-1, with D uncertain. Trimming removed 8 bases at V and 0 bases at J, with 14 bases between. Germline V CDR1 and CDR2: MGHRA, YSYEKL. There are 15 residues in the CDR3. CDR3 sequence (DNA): TGCGCCAGCGTAGTCACGATTAGCTCCTACAATGAGCAGTTCTTC. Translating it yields CASVVTISSYNEQFF.

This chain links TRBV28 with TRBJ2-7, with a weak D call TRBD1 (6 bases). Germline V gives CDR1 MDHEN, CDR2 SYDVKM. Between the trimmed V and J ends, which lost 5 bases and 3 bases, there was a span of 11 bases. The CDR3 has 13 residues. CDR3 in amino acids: CASSIGQNYEQYF. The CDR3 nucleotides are TGTGCCAGCAGTATAGGACAGAACTACGAGCAGTACTTC.

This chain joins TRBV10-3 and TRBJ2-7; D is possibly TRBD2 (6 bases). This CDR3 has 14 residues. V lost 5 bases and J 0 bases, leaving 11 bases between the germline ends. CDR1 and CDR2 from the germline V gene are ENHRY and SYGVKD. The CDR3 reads CAISLRGSSYEQYF. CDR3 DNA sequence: TGTGCCATCAGTTTGCGGGGCAGCTCCTACGAGCAGTACTTC.

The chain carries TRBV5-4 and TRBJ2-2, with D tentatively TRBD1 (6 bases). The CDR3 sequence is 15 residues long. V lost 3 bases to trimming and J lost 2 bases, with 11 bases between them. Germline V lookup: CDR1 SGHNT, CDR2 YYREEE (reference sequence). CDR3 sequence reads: CASSWGRGNTGELFF. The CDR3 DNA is TGTGCCAGCAGCTGGGGCAGGGGCAACACCGGGGAGCTGTTTTTT.

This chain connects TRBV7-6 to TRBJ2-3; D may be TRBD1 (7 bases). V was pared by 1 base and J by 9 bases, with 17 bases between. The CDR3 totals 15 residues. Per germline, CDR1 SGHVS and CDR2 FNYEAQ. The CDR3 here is CASSLEGAGTHTQYF. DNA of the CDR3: TGTGCCAGCAGCTTAGAGGGGGCCGGGACTCACACGCAGTATTTT. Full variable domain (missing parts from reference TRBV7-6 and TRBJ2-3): GAGVSQSPRYKVTKRGQDVALRCDPISGHVSLYWYRQALGQGPEFLTYFNYEAQQDKSGLPNDRFSAERPEGSISTLTIQRTEQRDSAMYRCASSLEGAGTHTQYFGPGTRLTVL.

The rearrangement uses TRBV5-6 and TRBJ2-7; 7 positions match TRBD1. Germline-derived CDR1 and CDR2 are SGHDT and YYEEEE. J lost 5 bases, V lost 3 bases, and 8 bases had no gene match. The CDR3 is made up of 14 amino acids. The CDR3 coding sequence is TGTGCCAGCAGCTGGGGGTTAGGGGGCGACGAGCAGTACTTC. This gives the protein CASSWGLGGDEQYF.